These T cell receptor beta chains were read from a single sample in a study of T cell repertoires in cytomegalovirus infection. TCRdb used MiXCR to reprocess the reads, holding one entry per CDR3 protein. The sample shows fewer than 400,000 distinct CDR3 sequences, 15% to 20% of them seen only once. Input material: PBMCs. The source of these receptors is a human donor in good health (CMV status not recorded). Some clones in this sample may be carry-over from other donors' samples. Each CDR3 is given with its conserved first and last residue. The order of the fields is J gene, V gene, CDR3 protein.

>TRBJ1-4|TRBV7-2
CASSLSGTAYEKLFF
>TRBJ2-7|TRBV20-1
CSATRVSYEQYF
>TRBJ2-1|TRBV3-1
CASSQASEQFF
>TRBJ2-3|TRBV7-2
CASSLAGHGTDTQYF
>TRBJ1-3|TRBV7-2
CASSFISVGNTIYF
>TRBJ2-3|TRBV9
CASSAKAGSGSDTQYF
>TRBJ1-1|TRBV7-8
CASSLKGSEAFF
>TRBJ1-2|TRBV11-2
CASSRYGTEYGYTF
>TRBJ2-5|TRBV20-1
CSASPLAGAVQETQYF
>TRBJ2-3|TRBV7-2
CASLGSPGTDTQYF
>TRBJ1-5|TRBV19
CASSNVWASGPQHF
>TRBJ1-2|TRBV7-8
CASSLGYNLEGYTF
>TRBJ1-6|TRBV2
CANAGQQNSPLHF
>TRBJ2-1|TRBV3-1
CASRRASGDEQFF
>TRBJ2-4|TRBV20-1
CSAKDENIQYF
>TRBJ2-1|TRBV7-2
CARGELPRDEQFF
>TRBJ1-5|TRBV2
CASRQGFSNQPQHF
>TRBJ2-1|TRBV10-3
CAISEGGTSVYNEQFF
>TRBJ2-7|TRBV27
CASSLAQAYEQYF
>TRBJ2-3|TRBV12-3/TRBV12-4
CAGQRPSGGYTQYF